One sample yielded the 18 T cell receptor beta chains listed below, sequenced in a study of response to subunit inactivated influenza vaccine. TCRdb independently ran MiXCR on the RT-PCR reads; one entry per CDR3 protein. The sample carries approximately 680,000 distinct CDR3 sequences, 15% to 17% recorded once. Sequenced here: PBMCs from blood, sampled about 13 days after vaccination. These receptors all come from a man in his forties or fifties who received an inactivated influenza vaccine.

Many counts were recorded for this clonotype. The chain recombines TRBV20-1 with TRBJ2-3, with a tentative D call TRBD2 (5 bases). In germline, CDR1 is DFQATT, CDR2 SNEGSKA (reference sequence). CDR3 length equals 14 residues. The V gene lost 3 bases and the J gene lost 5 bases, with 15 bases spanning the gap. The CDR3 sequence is CSASGGSRGDTQYF. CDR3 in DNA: TGCAGTGCTAGCGGCGGGTCCCGAGGAGATACGCAGTATTTT.

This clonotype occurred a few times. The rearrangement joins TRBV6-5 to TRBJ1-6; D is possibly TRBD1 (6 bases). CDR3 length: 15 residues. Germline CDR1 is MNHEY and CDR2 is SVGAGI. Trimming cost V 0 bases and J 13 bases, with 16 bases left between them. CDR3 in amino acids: CASSYSGGGAQPLHF. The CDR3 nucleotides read TGTGCCAGCAGTTACTCCGGTGGGGGGGCCCAGCCCCTCCACTTT.

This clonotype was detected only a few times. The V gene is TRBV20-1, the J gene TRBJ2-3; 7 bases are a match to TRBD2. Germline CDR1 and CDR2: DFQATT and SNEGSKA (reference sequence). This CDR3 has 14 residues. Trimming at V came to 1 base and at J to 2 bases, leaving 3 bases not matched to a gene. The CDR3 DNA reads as TGCAGTGCTAGAGCGGGGGGTCCCACAGATACGCAGTATTTT. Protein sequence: CSARAGGPTDTQYF.

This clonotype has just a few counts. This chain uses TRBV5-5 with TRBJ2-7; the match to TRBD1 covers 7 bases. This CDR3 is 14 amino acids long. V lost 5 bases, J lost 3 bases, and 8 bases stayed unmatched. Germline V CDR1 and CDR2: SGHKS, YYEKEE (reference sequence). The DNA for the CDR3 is TGTGCCAGCAGTTGGGGGACAGCTAACTACGAGCAGTACTTC. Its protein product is CASSWGTANYEQYF.

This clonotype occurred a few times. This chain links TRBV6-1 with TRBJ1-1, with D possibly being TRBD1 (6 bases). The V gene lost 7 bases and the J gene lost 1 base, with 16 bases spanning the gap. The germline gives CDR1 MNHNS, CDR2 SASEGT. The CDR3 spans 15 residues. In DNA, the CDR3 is TGTGCCAGCATTCCACAGGGTTGGGCGAACACTGAAGCTTTCTTT. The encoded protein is CASIPQGWANTEAFF.

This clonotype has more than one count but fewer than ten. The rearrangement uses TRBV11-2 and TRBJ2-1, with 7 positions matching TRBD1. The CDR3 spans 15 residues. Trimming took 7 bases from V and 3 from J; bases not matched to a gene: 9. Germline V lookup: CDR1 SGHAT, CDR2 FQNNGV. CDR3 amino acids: CASTPPGQYYNEQFF. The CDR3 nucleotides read TGTGCCAGCACACCCCCGGGACAGTACTACAATGAGCAGTTCTTC.

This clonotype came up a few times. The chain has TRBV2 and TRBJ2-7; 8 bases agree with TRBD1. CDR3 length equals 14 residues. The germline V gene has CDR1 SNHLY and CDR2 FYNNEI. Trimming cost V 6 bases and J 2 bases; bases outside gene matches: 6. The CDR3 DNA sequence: TGTGCCAGCAGACTGGACAGGGAAACCTACGAGCAGTACTTC. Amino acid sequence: CASRLDRETYEQYF. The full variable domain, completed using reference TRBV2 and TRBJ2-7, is EPEVTQTPSHQVTQMGQEVILRCVPISNHLYFYWYRQILGQKVEFLVSFYNNEISEKSEIFDDQFSVERPDGSNFTLKIRSTKLEDSAMYFCASRLDRETYEQYFGPGTRLTVT.

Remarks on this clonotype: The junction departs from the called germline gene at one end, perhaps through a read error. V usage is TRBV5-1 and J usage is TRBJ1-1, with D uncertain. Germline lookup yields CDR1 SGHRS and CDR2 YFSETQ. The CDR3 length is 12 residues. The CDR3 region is CASRLAPSEAFF. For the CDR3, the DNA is TGCGCCAGCAGATTGGCTCCCAGTGAAGCTTTCTTT.

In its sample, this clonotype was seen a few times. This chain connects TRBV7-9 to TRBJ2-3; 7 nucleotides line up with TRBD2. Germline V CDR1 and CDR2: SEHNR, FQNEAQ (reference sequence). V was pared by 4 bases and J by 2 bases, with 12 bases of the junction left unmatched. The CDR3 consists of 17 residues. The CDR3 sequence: CASSSRGGLGATDTQYF. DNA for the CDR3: TGTGCCAGCAGCTCTCGCGGCGGACTAGGGGCCACAGATACGCAGTATTTT. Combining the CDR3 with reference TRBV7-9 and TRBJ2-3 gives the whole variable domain DTGVSQNPRHKITKRGQNVTFRCDPISEHNRLYWYRQTLGQGPEFLTYFQNEAQLEKSRLLSDRFSAERPKGSFSTLEIQRTEQGDSAMYLCASSSRGGLGATDTQYFGPGTRLTVL.

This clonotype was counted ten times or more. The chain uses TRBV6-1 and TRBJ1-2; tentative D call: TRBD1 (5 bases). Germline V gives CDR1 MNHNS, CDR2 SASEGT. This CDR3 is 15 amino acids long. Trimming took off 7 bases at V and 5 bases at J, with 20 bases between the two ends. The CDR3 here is CASKITGLTRYGYTF. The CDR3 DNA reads TGTGCCAGCAAAATTACAGGTCTAACTAGATATGGCTACACCTTC.

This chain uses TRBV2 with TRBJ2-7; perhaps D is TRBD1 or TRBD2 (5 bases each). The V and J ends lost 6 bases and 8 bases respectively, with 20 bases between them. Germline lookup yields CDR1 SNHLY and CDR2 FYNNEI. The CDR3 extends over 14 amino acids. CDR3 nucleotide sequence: TGTGCCAGCAGCCAGGGACCCCCAACAAAGCAGCAGTACTTC. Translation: CASSQGPPTKQQYF.

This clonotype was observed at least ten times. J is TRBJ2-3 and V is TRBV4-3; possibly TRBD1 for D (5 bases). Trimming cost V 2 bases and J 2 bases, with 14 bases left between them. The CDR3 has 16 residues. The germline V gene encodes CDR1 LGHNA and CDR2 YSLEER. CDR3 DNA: TGCGCCAGCAGCCAATCGACAGCTGTTACCACAGATACGCAGTATTTT. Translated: CASSQSTAVTTDTQYF.

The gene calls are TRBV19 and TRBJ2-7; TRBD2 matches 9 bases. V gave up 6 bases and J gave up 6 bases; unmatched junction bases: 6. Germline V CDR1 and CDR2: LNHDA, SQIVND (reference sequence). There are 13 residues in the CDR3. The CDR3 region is CASSHGLAREQYF. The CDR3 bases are TGTGCCAGTAGCCATGGACTAGCGCGCGAGCAGTACTTC.

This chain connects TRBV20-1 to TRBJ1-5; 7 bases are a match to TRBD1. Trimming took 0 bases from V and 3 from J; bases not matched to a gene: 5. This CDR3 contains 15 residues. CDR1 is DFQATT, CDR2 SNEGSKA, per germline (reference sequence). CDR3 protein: CSARDRDRYNQPQHF. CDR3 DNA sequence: TGCAGTGCTAGAGATCGGGACAGATACAATCAGCCCCAGCATTTT.

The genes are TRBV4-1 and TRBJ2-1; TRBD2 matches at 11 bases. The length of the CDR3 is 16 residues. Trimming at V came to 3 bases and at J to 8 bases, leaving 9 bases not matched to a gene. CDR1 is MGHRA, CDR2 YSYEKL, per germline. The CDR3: CASSQISGGAGYEQFF. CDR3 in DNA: TGCGCCAGCAGCCAGATTAGCGGGGGGGCCGGTTATGAGCAGTTCTTC.

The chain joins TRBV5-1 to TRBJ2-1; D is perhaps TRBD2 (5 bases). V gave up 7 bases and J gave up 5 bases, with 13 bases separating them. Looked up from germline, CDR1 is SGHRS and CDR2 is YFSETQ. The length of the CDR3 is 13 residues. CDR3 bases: TGCGCCAGCTCAGCGGACGTTAACAATGAGCAGTTCTTC. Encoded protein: CASSADVNNEQFF.

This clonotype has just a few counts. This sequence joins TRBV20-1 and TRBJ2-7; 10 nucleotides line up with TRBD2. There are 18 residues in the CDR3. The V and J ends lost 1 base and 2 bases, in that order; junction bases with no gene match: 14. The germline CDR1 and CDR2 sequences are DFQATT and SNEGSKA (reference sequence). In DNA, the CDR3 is TGCAGTGCTAGAGGTCCACTAGCGGGAAGCAGTAGCCCCTACGAGCAGTACTTC. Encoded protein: CSARGPLAGSSSPYEQYF.

The CDR3 nucleotides are TGTGCCAGCAGCTTAGTAATGGGGCGGGGCCAGACGGTCAATGAGCAGTTCTTC. This codes for CASSLVMGRGQTVNEQFF. The V and J genes are TRBV11-2 and TRBJ2-1; D might be TRBD2 (6 bases). The CDR3 has 18 residues. CDR1 is SGHAT, CDR2 FQNNGV, per germline. V lost 1 base and J lost 6, with 22 bases in between.